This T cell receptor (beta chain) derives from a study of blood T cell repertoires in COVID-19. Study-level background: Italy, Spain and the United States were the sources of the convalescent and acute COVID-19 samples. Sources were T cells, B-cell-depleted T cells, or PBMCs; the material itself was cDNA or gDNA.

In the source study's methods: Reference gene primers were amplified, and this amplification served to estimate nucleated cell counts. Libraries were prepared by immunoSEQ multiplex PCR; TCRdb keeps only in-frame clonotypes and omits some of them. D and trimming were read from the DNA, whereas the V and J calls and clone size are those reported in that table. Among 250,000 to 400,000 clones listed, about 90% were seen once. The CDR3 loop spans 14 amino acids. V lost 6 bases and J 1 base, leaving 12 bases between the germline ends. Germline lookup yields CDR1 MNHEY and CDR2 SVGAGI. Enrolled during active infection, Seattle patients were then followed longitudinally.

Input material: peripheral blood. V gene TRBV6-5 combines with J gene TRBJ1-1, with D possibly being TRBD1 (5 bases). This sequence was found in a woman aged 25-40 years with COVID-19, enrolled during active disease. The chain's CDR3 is CASSPRGGNTEAFF. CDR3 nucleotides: TGTGCCAGCAGCCCCCGGGGGGGGAACACTGAAGCTTTCTTT.